Shown below are 19 T cell receptor beta chains from a single sample sequenced in a study of CD8 T cells in Susac syndrome. Random hexamers were used to reverse transcribe the RNA input (about 0.5 to 1 ug). TCRdb recomputed calls from the immunoSEQ multiplex PCR reads with MiXCR, one row per CDR3 protein. Here the sample spans tens of thousands of distinct CDR3 sequences, 93% being singletons. Sample: CD4+ T cells from PBMCs. The receptor set was obtained from a human donor with Susac syndrome.

The V call is TRBV6-2 or TRBV6-3, the J call TRBJ1-6; 12 bases agree with TRBD1. CDR1 and CDR2 from the germline V gene are MNHEY and SVGEGT. The CDR3 runs to 17 residues. J was trimmed by 9 bases and V by 2 bases; bases with no gene match: 8. The CDR3 loop reads CASSYEWDRGHRSPLHF. The CDR3 DNA is TGTGCCAGCAGTTACGAATGGGACAGGGGGCATCGTTCACCCCTCCACTTT.

This sequence joins TRBV6-4 and TRBJ2-7; possibly TRBD2 for D (5 bases). The CDR3 sequence is 16 residues long. V gave up 0 bases and J gave up 0 bases, with 12 bases separating them. Germline lookup yields CDR1 MRHNA and CDR2 SNTAGT. In nucleotides, the CDR3 is TGTGCCAGCAGTGACTCGACAAGCGGTTCCTCCTACGAGCAGTACTTC. It specifies CASSDSTSGSSYEQYF.

This chain joins TRBV6-5 and TRBJ1-2; 7 bases agree with TRBD1. The germline V gene has CDR1 MNHEY and CDR2 SVGAGI. With 6 bases clipped from V and 2 bases from J, the junction kept 9 bases outside the gene matches. There are 15 residues in the CDR3. This chain's CDR3 is CASRLYRDSNYGYTF. CDR3 coding DNA: TGTGCCAGCAGGCTCTACCGGGACAGCAACTATGGCTACACCTTC.

This clonotype was found once. The CDR3 DNA follows: TGTGCCAGCAGTTCGGGACCGATTTCTGGGGCCAACGTCCTGACTTTC. This sequence encodes CASSSGPISGANVLTF. The V gene is TRBV12-3 or TRBV12-4, the J gene TRBJ2-6; D possibly matches TRBD1 or TRBD2 (5 bases each). Trimming pared 4 bases from V and 1 base from J, leaving 11 bases between. The CDR3 contains 16 residues.

V gene TRBV20-1 combines with J gene TRBJ1-4; a possible D gene is TRBD1 (6 bases). Germline CDR1 and CDR2: DFQATT and SNEGSKA (reference sequence). The CDR3 consists of 14 residues. V lost 7 bases and J lost 5, with 17 bases in between. DNA for the CDR3: TGCAGTGTGGGGGCTGCAGCGCAGAATGAAAAACTGTTTTTT. Its translation: CSVGAAAQNEKLFF.

The chain links TRBV5-1 to TRBJ2-2; 7 bases line up with TRBD1. J gave up 1 base and V 5 bases, and 2 bases lay outside the gene matches. The CDR3 totals 14 residues. From germline, CDR1 is SGHRS and CDR2 YFSETQ. The CDR3 protein is CASRRQGNTGELFF. The CDR3 coding sequence is TGCGCCAGCAGGCGACAGGGGAACACCGGGGAGCTGTTTTTT.

This clonotype was seen a single time. The rearrangement joins TRBV11-2 to TRBJ2-5; D might be TRBD1 or TRBD2, each matching 6 bases. The germline gives CDR1 SGHAT, CDR2 FQNNGV. This CDR3 spans 14 amino acids. V dropped 2 bases and J dropped 5 bases, with 12 bases sitting between them. CDR3 amino acids: CASSLNRAGETQYF. In DNA form, the CDR3 reads TGTGCCAGCAGCTTAAACAGGGCGGGGGAGACCCAGTACTTC.

This clonotype was seen only once. V and J are TRBV29-1 and TRBJ1-1; TRBD1 might be the D (6 bases). Between the trimmed V and J ends, which lost 4 bases and 4 bases, there was a span of 7 bases. The CDR3 runs 11 residues. CDR1 is SQVTM and CDR2 is ANQGSEA in the germline V gene. The CDR3 protein is CSVGGGTEAFF. CDR3 in DNA: TGCAGCGTTGGAGGGGGCACTGAAGCTTTCTTT.

The V gene is TRBV11-3, the J gene TRBJ2-3; 12 bases match TRBD2. CDR3 length: 17 amino acids. The germline gives CDR1 SGHNT, CDR2 YENEEA. The ends lost 1 base at V and 5 bases at J; junction bases unmatched: 7. The CDR3 protein is CASSLGTSGEVGDTQYF. CDR3 nucleotides: TGTGCCAGCAGCTTAGGGACTAGCGGGGAAGTAGGAGATACGCAGTATTTT.

The chain has TRBV20-1 and TRBJ1-1, with 7 bases matching TRBD1. Germline V CDR1 and CDR2: DFQATT, SNEGSKA (reference sequence). The CDR3 is 11 amino acids. CDR3 loop: CRPTGLGEAFF. DNA for the CDR3: TGCAGACCGACAGGGTTAGGTGAAGCTTTCTTT.

The CDR3: CASTSRTGGHSPLHF. The DNA of the CDR3 is TGTGCCAGCACCTCCCGGACAGGGGGCCATTCACCCCTCCACTTT. The gene calls are TRBV12-3 or TRBV12-4 and TRBJ1-6; TRBD1 matches at 11 bases. V shed 7 bases and J 8 bases; nucleotides not matched to a gene: 7. There are 15 residues in the CDR3.

This clonotype was seen a few times. The V call is TRBV5-1, the J call TRBJ2-7; possibly TRBD2 for D (5 bases). The V and J ends lost 4 bases and 6 bases respectively, with 14 bases between them. From germline, CDR1 is SGHRS and CDR2 YFSETQ. This CDR3 spans 13 amino acids. The CDR3 sequence: CASSTGVAGEQYF. The CDR3 nucleotides are TGCGCCAGCAGCACCGGGGTCGCGGGCGAGCAGTACTTC.

The rearrangement uses TRBV28 and TRBJ1-1; D is undetermined. The CDR3 extends over 14 amino acids. Germline V gene data show CDR1 as MDHEN and CDR2 as SYDVKM. Trimming took 4 bases from V and 10 from J, leaving 19 bases between them. CDR3 DNA: TGTGCCAGCAGTTACCCAGGTCGAGGGATGAGAGCTTTCTTT. Amino acids: CASSYPGRGMRAFF.

J is TRBJ2-7 and V is TRBV6-1; a possible D gene is TRBD2 (6 bases). This CDR3 contains 14 residues. Germline values: CDR1 MNHNS, CDR2 SASEGT. The V gene lost 7 bases and the J gene lost 1 base, with 14 bases spanning the gap. The CDR3 is CASTPWGVSYEQYF. CDR3 DNA sequence: TGTGCCAGCACTCCTTGGGGGGTTTCCTACGAGCAGTACTTC.

This clonotype was seen only a few times. The gene calls are TRBV20-1 and TRBJ2-2, with D perhaps matching TRBD2 (5 bases). V was pared by 6 bases and J by 2 bases, with 13 bases between. In germline, CDR1 is DFQATT, CDR2 SNEGSKA (reference sequence). This CDR3 has 14 amino acids. The CDR3 loop is CSARETDNTGELFF. The CDR3 DNA reads TGCAGTGCCCGGGAAACGGATAACACCGGGGAGCTGTTTTTT.

The gene calls are TRBV4-1 and TRBJ2-7; D perhaps matches TRBD2 (7 bases). CDR1 and CDR2 (germline): MGHRA, YSYEKL. This CDR3 has 17 residues. V was clipped by 4 bases and J by 0 bases, with 19 bases between them. The CDR3 region is CASSLPREGGRSYEQYF. CDR3 sequence (DNA): TGCGCCAGCAGCCTACCGAGAGAGGGGGGGCGCTCCTACGAGCAGTACTTC.

V usage is TRBV7-2 and J usage is TRBJ2-7; 8 nucleotides align to TRBD2. This CDR3 region has 16 residues. With V trimmed by 3 bases and J by 3 bases, 10 bases remained unmatched. In germline, CDR1 is SGHTA, CDR2 FQGNSA. This CDR3 reads CASSLGVGSGVYEQYF. DNA for the CDR3: TGTGCCAGCAGCTTGGGGGTAGGTAGCGGGGTCTACGAGCAGTACTTC.

The chain uses TRBV6-5 and TRBJ1-2; a weak D match, TRBD1 (6 bases). The V end lost 2 bases, the J end lost 3 bases, and 7 bases lay between the germline ends. The CDR3 runs to 13 residues. Germline assignment: CDR1 MNHEY and CDR2 SVGAGI. CDR3 sequence: CASSYGQYYGYTF. The CDR3, as DNA: TGTGCCAGCAGTTACGGACAGTACTATGGCTACACCTTC.

J is TRBJ2-1 and V is TRBV21-1. TRBV21-1 is marked as a pseudogene. The CDR3 has 11 amino acids. The CDR3 DNA is TGTGCCAGCAGCAATACCGGTGAGCAGTTCTTC. Protein: CASSNTGEQFF.